This TCR beta chain was found in a study of blood T cell repertoires in COVID-19. Study-wide background: The cDNA or gDNA used as material had been derived from T cells, B-cell-depleted T cells, or PBMCs.

In germline, CDR1 is SGHVS, CDR2 FQNEAQ. This CDR3 is built from 15 residues. V was pared by 2 bases and J by 0 bases, with 10 bases between. Assay: immunoSEQ multiplex PCR; the TCRdb copy retains only in-frame clones and omits some. The sample comprises a few hundred thousand clones, more than 65% of which are singletons, and roughly 3% rests with the top ten. This clone was observed once. The gene calls are TRBV7-8 and TRBJ1-2; D perhaps matches TRBD1 (6 bases). The TCR sequence derives from a woman aged 18-29 years with acute or convalescent COVID-19. Source material: peripheral blood. CDR3 loop: CASSLQTGSNYGYTF. CDR3 coding DNA: TGTGCCAGCAGCTTACAGACAGGTTCTAACTATGGCTACACCTTC.